The 4 T cell receptor beta chains below come from one sample, sequenced in a study of tumour-infiltrating T cells in Burkitt lymphoma. The data were produced by immunoSEQ multiplex PCR, yet TCRdb's version contains in-frame clones alone and is incomplete. Seen here are about 50,000 clones, roughly 31% observed once, and the top ten hold roughly 2.8%. The sample comprised tumor tissue. These receptors were obtained from a human donor with Burkitt lymphoma.

This clone was seen a handful of times. V is TRBV18 and J is TRBJ2-2; D is uncertain. V lost 0 bases and J 6 bases, leaving 8 bases between the germline ends. In germline, CDR1 is KGHSH, CDR2 LQKENI. This CDR3 region has 14 residues. CDR3: CASSPPPLSGELFF. CDR3 DNA: TGTGCCAGCTCACCACCCCCACTCTCCGGGGAGCTGTTTTTT.

CDR3 residues: CASSSRGRTGELFF. The CDR3 nucleotides read TGTGCCAGCAGCAGCCGGGGCCGCACCGGGGAGCTGTTTTTT. V and J are TRBV9 and TRBJ2-2; D possibly matches TRBD1 or TRBD2 (5 bases each). V was shortened by 4 bases and J by 4 bases, with 11 bases between the two germline ends. The CDR3 spans 14 residues. Germline V gene lookup returns CDR1 SGDLS and CDR2 YYNGEE. Based on the CDR3 plus reference TRBV9 and TRBJ2-2, the full variable domain is DSGVTQTPKHLITATGQRVTLRCSPRSGDLSVYWYQQSLDQGLQFLIQYYNGEERAKGNILERFSAQQFPDLHSELNLSSLELGDSALYFCASSSRGRTGELFFGEGSRLTVL.

V gene TRBV30 combines with J gene TRBJ1-1; weak D call: TRBD1 (5 bases). The CDR3 covers 13 residues. The V and J ends lost 2 bases and 0 bases respectively, with 7 bases between them. The germline CDR1 and CDR2 sequences are GTSNPN and SVGIG (reference sequence). The CDR3, as DNA: TGTGCCTGGAGTAGGGACCTGAACACTGAAGCTTTCTTT. This encodes CAWSRDLNTEAFF. Based on the CDR3 plus reference TRBV30 and TRBJ1-1, the full variable domain is SQTIHQWPATLVQPVGSPLSLECTVEGTSNPNLYWYRQAAGRGLQLLFYSVGIGQISSEVPQNLSASRPQDRQFILSSKKLLLSDSGFYLCAWSRDLNTEAFFGQGTRLTVV.

This clone has only a few counts. The CDR3 protein is CASSQDQWDRDSSGANVLTF. The CDR3, as DNA: TGCGCCAGCAGCCAAGATCAATGGGACAGGGATAGCTCTGGGGCCAACGTCCTGACTTTC. This sequence joins TRBV4-3 and TRBJ2-6, with TRBD1 matching 9 bases. CDR3 length equals 20 residues. V dropped 0 bases and J dropped 0; count of bases not matched to a gene: 9. Germline CDR1 reads LGHNA; CDR2 reads YSLEER.